One sample yielded the 5 T cell receptor beta chains listed below, sequenced in a study of cytomegalovirus exposure and HLA in healthy donors. With 60 Vbeta and 13 Jbeta primers, the PCR was carried out. Assay: immunoSEQ multiplex PCR; the TCRdb copy retains only in-frame clones and omits some. Here the sample spans approximately 110,000 clones, approximately 15% being singletons. Sequencing input: PBMCs. Receptor source: a woman in her late teens or twenties in good health and CMV-seronegative.

The chain is built from TRBV5-1 and TRBJ2-3; unclear D gene. The germline V gene has CDR1 SGHRS and CDR2 YFSETQ. CDR3 length: 14 amino acids. V dropped 4 bases and J dropped 6 bases, with 15 bases sitting between them. The CDR3 region has the DNA TGCGCCAGCAGCGCCAAAACAGTGAAGGATACGCAGTATTTT. It codes for CASSAKTVKDTQYF.

V and J are TRBV7-8 and TRBJ1-2; D remains unclear. The CDR3 runs to 14 residues. Germline V CDR1 and CDR2: SGHVS, FQNEAQ. The V end was cut by 3 bases, the J end by 0 bases, with 8 bases between. CDR3 sequence: CASSFSRANYGYTF. The CDR3 DNA reads as TGTGCCAGCAGCTTCTCCCGAGCTAACTATGGCTACACCTTC.

This clone was counted a few times. CDR3 nucleotides: TGTGCCTGGAGTTCCCACAGGGGGCAGGGTGGCTACACCTTC. Amino acids: CAWSSHRGQGGYTF. The chain links TRBV30 to TRBJ1-2; TRBD1 matches at 9 bases. Germline assignment: CDR1 GTSNPN and CDR2 SVGIG (reference sequence). J was trimmed by 7 bases and V by 2 bases; bases with no gene match: 8. The CDR3 is 14 residues long.

The gene calls are TRBV6-6 and TRBJ2-7; no definite D call. The CDR3 spans 13 residues. V dropped 6 bases and J dropped 3 bases, with 12 bases sitting between them. The germline V gene encodes CDR1 MNHNY and CDR2 SVGAGI (reference sequence). CDR3 sequence: CASRTSVRYEQYF. The CDR3, as DNA: TGTGCCAGCAGGACTTCGGTCCGCTACGAGCAGTACTTC.

This clone was counted between two and nine times. The CDR3 protein is CSVEDLVSTVRDYGYTF. The CDR3 bases are TGCAGCGTTGAAGATCTTGTTTCGACAGTCAGAGACTATGGCTACACCTTC. The V gene is TRBV29-1, the J gene TRBJ1-2; maybe TRBD1 (5 bases). This CDR3 has 17 residues. Trimming pared 0 bases from V and 3 bases from J, leaving 20 bases between. Germline V gene sequence: CDR1 SQVTM, CDR2 ANQGSEA.